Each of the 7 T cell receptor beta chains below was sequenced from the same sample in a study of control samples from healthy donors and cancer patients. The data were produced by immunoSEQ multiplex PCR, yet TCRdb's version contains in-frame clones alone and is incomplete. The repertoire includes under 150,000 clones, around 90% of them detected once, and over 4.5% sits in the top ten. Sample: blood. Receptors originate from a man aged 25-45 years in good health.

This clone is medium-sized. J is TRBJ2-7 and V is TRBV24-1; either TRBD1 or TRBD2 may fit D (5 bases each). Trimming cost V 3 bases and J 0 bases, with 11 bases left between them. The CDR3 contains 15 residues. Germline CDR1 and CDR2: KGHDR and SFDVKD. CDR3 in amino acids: CATSDPGTRSYEQYF. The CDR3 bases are TGTGCCACCAGTGATCCCGGGACCCGCTCCTACGAGCAGTACTTC.

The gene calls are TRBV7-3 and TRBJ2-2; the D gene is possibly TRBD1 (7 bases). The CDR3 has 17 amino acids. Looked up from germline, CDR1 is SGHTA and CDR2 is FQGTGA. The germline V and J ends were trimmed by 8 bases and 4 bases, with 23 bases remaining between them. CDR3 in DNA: TGTGCCAGCGGGACTTACCTGGGGACAGATGCCACCGGGGAGCTGTTTTTT. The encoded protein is CASGTYLGTDATGELFF.

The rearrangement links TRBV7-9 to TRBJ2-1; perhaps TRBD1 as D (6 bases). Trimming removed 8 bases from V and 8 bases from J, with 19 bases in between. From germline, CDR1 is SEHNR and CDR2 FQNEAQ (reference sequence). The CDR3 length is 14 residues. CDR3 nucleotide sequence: TGTGCCAGCGCCCGGGACAACAGTGTGGATGAGCAGTTCTTC. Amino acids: CASARDNSVDEQFF. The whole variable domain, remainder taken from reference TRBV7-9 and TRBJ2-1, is DTGVSQNPRHKITKRGQNVTFRCDPISEHNRLYWYRQTLGQGPEFLTYFQNEAQLEKSRLLSDRFSAERPKGSFSTLEIQRTEQGDSAMYLCASARDNSVDEQFFGPGTRLTVL.

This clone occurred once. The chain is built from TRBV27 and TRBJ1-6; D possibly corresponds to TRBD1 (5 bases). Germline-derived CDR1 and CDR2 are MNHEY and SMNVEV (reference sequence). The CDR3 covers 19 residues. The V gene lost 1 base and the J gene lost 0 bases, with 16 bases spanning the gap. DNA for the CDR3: TGTGCCAGCAGTTTATACCCACAACAGGTTAGCTCCTATAATTCACCCCTCCACTTT. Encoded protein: CASSLYPQQVSSYNSPLHF.

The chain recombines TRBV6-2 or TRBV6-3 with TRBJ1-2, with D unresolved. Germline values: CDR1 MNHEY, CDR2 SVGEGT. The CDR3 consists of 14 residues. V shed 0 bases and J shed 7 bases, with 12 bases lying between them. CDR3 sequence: CASSYSMGSFGYTF. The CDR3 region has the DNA TGTGCCAGCAGTTACTCCATGGGGTCTTTTGGCTACACCTTC.

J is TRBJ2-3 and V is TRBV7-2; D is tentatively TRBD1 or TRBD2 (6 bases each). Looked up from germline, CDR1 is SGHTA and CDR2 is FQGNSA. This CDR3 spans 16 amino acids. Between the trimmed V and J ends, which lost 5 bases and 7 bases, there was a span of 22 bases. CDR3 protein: CASSRRGRGAVNTQYF. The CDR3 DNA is TGTGCCAGCAGCCGCCGGGGGCGCGGGGCGGTGAATACGCAGTATTTT.

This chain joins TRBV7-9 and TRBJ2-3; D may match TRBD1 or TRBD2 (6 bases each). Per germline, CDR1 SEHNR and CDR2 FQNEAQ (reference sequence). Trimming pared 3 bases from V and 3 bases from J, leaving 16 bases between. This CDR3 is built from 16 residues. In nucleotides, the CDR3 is TGTGCCAGCAGCTTTGGGGGGCCGCACGAGACAGATACGCAGTATTTT. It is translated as CASSFGGPHETDTQYF.